This TCR beta chain was observed in a study of persistence of HIV-infected CD4 T cells. On the study more broadly: Blood samples, up to about 200 mL, came from multiple time points, except two leukapheresis donors sampled once.

Anti-CD3/anti-CD28 beads served as a nonspecific positive control stimulus. Sorting of responding CD4+ T cells relied on upregulated CD40 ligand together with CD69. Sequencing used immunoSEQ version 4 in survey mode. Sequencing was performed with immunoSEQ multiplex PCR; in TCRdb, only in-frame clones are kept and a portion is missing. Here the sample spans about 45,000 clones, 88% being singletons. Trimming cost V 5 bases and J 2 bases, with 13 bases left between them. Germline V gene data show CDR1 as LNHNV and CDR2 as YYDKDF (reference sequence). The CDR3 runs 16 residues. Note on this clone: Its antigen is unidentified.

Sample: CD4+ T cells sorted from PBMCs after approximately 19-hour stimulation, taken from a patient who received antiretroviral therapy. The chain links TRBV15 to TRBJ2-6, with D perhaps matching TRBD1 (6 bases). This receptor was identified in an adult woman with HIV who was CMV-seropositive. For the CDR3, the DNA is TGTGCCACCAGCTTCTTACAGGGCCCTGGGGCCAACGTCCTGACTTTC. Residues: CATSFLQGPGANVLTF.